This T cell receptor (beta chain) is drawn from a study of metastatic and nonmetastatic thyroid tumors. TCRdb re-called clones via MiXCR from the PCR reads. Of 4,500 to 6,000 clones in the sample, roughly 28% were seen once. Not a single patient had been given any form of treatment at any point before undergoing thyroid surgery. This CDR3 has 13 amino acids. Germline V gene sequence: CDR1 ENHRY, CDR2 SYGVKD. Trimming pared 10 bases from V and 3 bases from J, leaving 13 bases between. The genes are TRBV10-3 and TRBJ1-3, with D possibly being TRBD1 (5 bases). The clonotype originates from a female donor with papillary thyroid cancer or a benign thyroid nodule (not recorded which). Some clones in this sample may be carry-over from other donors' samples. Sequenced input: adjacent normal tissue. The CDR3 loop reads CATTRAIGNTIYF. The DNA for the CDR3 is TGTGCCACCACCAGGGCGATTGGAAACACCATATATTTT.